This TCR beta chain was sequenced during a study of blood T cell repertoires in COVID-19. For the study at large: Samples came from the United States, Italy and Spain, spanning acute and convalescent COVID-19.

Using immunoSEQ multiplex PCR, the repertoire was profiled, and TCRdb retains in-frame clones only, with some absent. This table has about 91,000 clones, more than 75% appearing once. With 5 bases clipped from V and 10 bases from J, the junction kept 16 bases outside the gene matches. Germline-derived CDR1 and CDR2 are SGHRS and YFSETQ. The CDR3 runs 17 residues. V usage is TRBV5-1 and J usage is TRBJ1-6; 9 bases fit TRBD1. Sample: peripheral blood. The receptor comes from a woman older than 75 with active COVID-19. CDR3 nucleotide sequence: TGCGCCAGCAGTAGGGCCCTGAGTCCGGACAGGGGATCACCCCTCCACTTT. The encoded protein is CASSRALSPDRGSPLHF.